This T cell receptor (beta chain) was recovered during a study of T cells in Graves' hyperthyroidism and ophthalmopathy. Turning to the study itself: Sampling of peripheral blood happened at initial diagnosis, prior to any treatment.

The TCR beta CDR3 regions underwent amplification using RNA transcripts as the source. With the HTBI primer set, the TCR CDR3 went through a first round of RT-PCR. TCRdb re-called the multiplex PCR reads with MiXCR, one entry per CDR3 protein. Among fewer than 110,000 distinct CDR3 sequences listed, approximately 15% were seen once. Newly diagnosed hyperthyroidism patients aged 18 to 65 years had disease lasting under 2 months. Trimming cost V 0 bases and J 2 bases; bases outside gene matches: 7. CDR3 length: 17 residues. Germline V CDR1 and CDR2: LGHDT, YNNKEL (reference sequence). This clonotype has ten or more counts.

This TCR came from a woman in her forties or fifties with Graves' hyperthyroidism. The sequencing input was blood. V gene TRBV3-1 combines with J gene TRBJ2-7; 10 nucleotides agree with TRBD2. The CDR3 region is CASSQDFRAGGPYEQYF. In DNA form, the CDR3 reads TGTGCCAGCAGCCAAGACTTTAGAGCGGGAGGGCCCTACGAGCAGTACTTC.